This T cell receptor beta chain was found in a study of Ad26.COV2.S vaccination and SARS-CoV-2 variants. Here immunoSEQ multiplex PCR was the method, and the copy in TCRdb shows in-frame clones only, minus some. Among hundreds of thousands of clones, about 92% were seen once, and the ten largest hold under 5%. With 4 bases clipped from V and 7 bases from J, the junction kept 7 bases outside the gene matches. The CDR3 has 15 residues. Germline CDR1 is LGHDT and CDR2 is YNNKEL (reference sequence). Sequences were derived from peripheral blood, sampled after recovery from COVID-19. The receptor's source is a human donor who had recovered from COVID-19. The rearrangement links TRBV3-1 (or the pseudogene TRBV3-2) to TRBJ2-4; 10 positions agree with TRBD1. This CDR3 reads CASSRDRGRPNIQYF. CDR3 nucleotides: TGTGCCAGCAGCCGCGACAGGGGGCGTCCCAACATTCAGTACTTC.